The 27 T cell receptor beta chains given below trace back to one sample, sequenced in a study of blood T cells in healthy people across ages. A sample-barcoded 5' primer and a J-beta primer mix were used in a second PCR of roughly 7 to 11 cycles. TCRdb ran MiXCR on the 5' RACE reads and lists one entry per CDR3 protein. The table includes over a million distinct CDR3 sequences, 35% to 45% detected once. Sequencing was done on a sample of blood. Receptors originate from a woman between 18 and 29 years old in good health.

With respect to this clonotype: A much larger clone lies a single base off, so this may be a read error. The V and J genes are TRBV6-5 and TRBJ2-3; D is unresolved. The germline V gene encodes CDR1 MNHEY and CDR2 SVGAGI. The CDR3 covers 13 residues. The CDR3: CDSSYPDGDTQYF. DNA of the CDR3: TGTGACAGCAGTTACCCGGACGGCGATACGCAGTATTTT.

The gene calls are TRBV5-1 and TRBJ2-5, with D possibly TRBD2 on 6 matching bases. Trimming shortened V by 1 base and J by 0 bases, and 7 bases separated the two germline ends. Germline V gives CDR1 SGHRS, CDR2 YFSETQ. The CDR3 totals 14 residues. Written as DNA, the CDR3 is TGCGCCAGCAGCTTGATAGCGGACCAAGAGACCCAGTACTTC. Translation gives CASSLIADQETQYF. The entire variable domain, with the rest obtained from reference TRBV5-1 and TRBJ2-5, is as follows: KAGVTQTPRYLIKTRGQQVTLSCSPISGHRSVSWYQQTPGQGLQFLFEYFSETQRNKGNFPGRFSGRQFSNSRSEMNVSTLELGDSALYLCASSLIADQETQYFGPGTRLLVL.

There are a few counts of this clonotype. V is TRBV25-1 and J is TRBJ1-1, with 9 bases lining up with TRBD1. Germline V gene lookup returns CDR1 MGHDK and CDR2 SYGVNS. The trim removed 6 bases at V and 1 base at J, leaving 3 bases unmatched. This CDR3 is 14 amino acids long. CDR3 residues: CASRGGQGNTEAFF. CDR3 nucleotide sequence: TGTGCCAGCAGAGGGGGACAGGGGAACACTGAAGCTTTCTTT.

The gene calls are TRBV6-6 and TRBJ2-7; D call uncertain. This CDR3 has 15 residues. V lost 7 bases and J 5 bases, leaving 21 bases between the germline ends. In germline, CDR1 is MNHNY, CDR2 SVGAGI (reference sequence). CDR3 residues: CASNPSPVTPNEQYF. The CDR3 DNA is TGTGCCAGCAACCCTTCGCCGGTCACTCCTAACGAGCAGTACTTC.

This chain links TRBV20-1 with TRBJ2-2; D is possibly TRBD2 (6 bases). Germline V gene data show CDR1 as DFQATT and CDR2 as SNEGSKA (reference sequence). V was pared by 0 bases and J by 0 bases, with 14 bases between. This CDR3 is 17 amino acids long. The chain's CDR3 is CSARDHGAGPNTGELFF. In DNA form, the CDR3 reads TGCAGTGCTAGAGATCACGGAGCGGGTCCGAACACCGGGGAGCTGTTTTTT.

This chain connects TRBV20-1 to TRBJ2-3; 12 bases are a match to TRBD2. CDR1 is DFQATT, CDR2 SNEGSKA, per germline (reference sequence). CDR3 length equals 17 residues. Trimming took 0 bases from V and 2 from J; bases not matched to a gene: 6. The chain's CDR3 is CSAREGASGRATDTQYF. CDR3 in DNA: TGCAGTGCTAGAGAGGGGGCTAGCGGGAGGGCCACAGATACGCAGTATTTT.

The rearrangement joins TRBV7-9 to TRBJ2-2; 7 bases match TRBD1. The CDR3 consists of 14 residues. The germline V gene encodes CDR1 SEHNR and CDR2 FQNEAQ (reference sequence). The J segment lost 6 bases and the V segment lost 6 bases, leaving 7 bases of the junction unmatched. CDR3 sequence: CASRHTGVSGELFF. The CDR3 DNA reads TGTGCCAGCAGACATACAGGGGTCTCCGGGGAGCTGTTTTTT.

Note on this clonotype: A single base separates this from a much larger clone, so it may be a read error. The chain combines TRBV2 with TRBJ1-2, with D perhaps matching TRBD1 (6 bases). CDR3 length: 13 amino acids. Germline loops: CDR1 SNHLY, CDR2 FYNNEI. The CDR3: CAGRRDKNYGYTF. The CDR3 DNA reads as TGTGCCGGCAGGCGGGACAAAAACTATGGCTACACCTTC.

This sequence joins TRBV20-1 and TRBJ2-1; TRBD2 is a possible D gene (5 bases). The last part of the DNA fits TRBJ2-7 better; the J call may be wrong. Germline V CDR1 and CDR2: DFQATT, SNEGSKA (reference sequence). This CDR3 spans 14 amino acids. The CDR3 region is CSARDLAAYNEQYF. CDR3 nucleotide sequence: TGCAGTGCTAGAGACCTAGCTGCCTACAATGAGCAGTACTTC.

The rearrangement links TRBV7-2 to TRBJ2-7; D gene ambiguous. The germline gives CDR1 SGHTA, CDR2 FQGNSA. The V end was cut by 2 bases, the J end by 9 bases, with 11 bases between. There are 12 residues in the CDR3. This CDR3 is CASSLKQSRQYF. The CDR3, as DNA: TGTGCCAGCAGCTTAAAGCAGTCTAGGCAGTACTTC.

This clonotype showed up just a few times. The V call is TRBV24-1, the J call TRBJ2-1; TRBD1 matches 10 bases. The germline CDR1 and CDR2 sequences are KGHDR and SFDVKD. The V and J ends lost 3 bases and 10 bases, in that order; junction bases with no gene match: 17. The length of the CDR3 is 18 residues. The CDR3 DNA reads TGTGCCACCAGTGATCTATCTGCCAGGGACAGGGGCCGAGAAGAGCAGTTCTTC. Protein product: CATSDLSARDRGREEQFF.

This clonotype was observed a few times. V usage is TRBV16 and J usage is TRBJ2-7; the D is unclear. Germline V gene lookup returns CDR1 KGHSY and CDR2 FQNENV. V was clipped by 0 bases and J by 4 bases, with 4 bases between them. The CDR3 runs 12 residues. The CDR3 spells CASSQSIYEQYF. CDR3 DNA: TGTGCCAGCAGCCAATCGATTTACGAGCAGTACTTC.

The rearrangement links TRBV20-1 to TRBJ2-3; possible D gene TRBD1, 6 bases. Per the germline V gene, CDR1 is DFQATT and CDR2 is SNEGSKA (reference sequence). This CDR3 contains 16 residues. V was pared by 0 bases and J by 0 bases, with 13 bases between. The CDR3 nucleotides are TGCAGTGCTAGAGACCCTGGGACATACAGCACAGATACGCAGTATTTT. Residues: CSARDPGTYSTDTQYF.

This clonotype was detected only a few times. This sequence joins TRBV5-1 and TRBJ1-2; 8 bases align to TRBD1. The V gene end was trimmed by 5 bases and the J gene end by 5 bases; junction bases not matched to a gene: 5. Germline CDR1 SGHRS, CDR2 YFSETQ. The length of the CDR3 is 13 residues. CDR3 region: CASRKTGEYGYTF. The CDR3, as DNA: TGCGCCAGCAGGAAGACAGGGGAATATGGCTACACCTTC.

This clonotype was seen only a few times. The rearrangement links TRBV6-5 to TRBJ1-5; the D gene is possibly TRBD1 (6 bases). From germline, CDR1 is MNHEY and CDR2 SVGAGI. The CDR3 spans 15 residues. The V end lost 2 bases, the J end lost 3 bases, and 11 bases lay between the germline ends. CDR3 coding DNA: TGTGCCAGCAGTTACCGGAGGGGGTTCAATCAGCCCCAGCATTTT. This gives the protein CASSYRRGFNQPQHF.

The chain is built from TRBV15 and TRBJ2-1, with 10 bases fitting TRBD2. The CDR3 is 16 residues long. Germline CDR1 reads LNHNV; CDR2 reads YYDKDF (reference sequence). Trimming took 2 bases from V and 4 from J; bases not matched to a gene: 5. The CDR3 DNA reads as TGTGCCACCAGCAGACTGGGACTAGCGCCGTACAATGAGCAGTTCTTC. The encoded protein is CATSRLGLAPYNEQFF.

This chain joins TRBV20-1 and TRBJ2-4; D is perhaps TRBD1 (6 bases). There are 13 residues in the CDR3. The germline V gene has CDR1 DFQATT and CDR2 SNEGSKA (reference sequence). Between the trimmed V and J ends, which lost 7 bases and 13 bases, there was a span of 23 bases. In DNA form, the CDR3 reads TGCAGTGTCCCGCCCAGGGGATACAATGAGCAGTACTTC. Translating gives CSVPPRGYNEQYF.

This chain uses TRBV9 with TRBJ1-2; possibly TRBD1 for D (5 bases). Per the germline V gene, CDR1 is SGDLS and CDR2 is YYNGEE. The V end lost 2 bases, the J end lost 0 bases, and 14 bases lay between the germline ends. This CDR3 is 16 amino acids long. The CDR3 DNA reads TGTGCCAGCAGCGTGGGAGGGACCGCCGCTAACTATGGCTACACCTTC. Translated: CASSVGGTAANYGYTF.

The V call is TRBV7-2, the J call TRBJ1-1, with 9 nucleotides matching TRBD1. CDR1 is SGHTA and CDR2 is FQGNSA in the germline V gene. J was trimmed by 9 bases and V by 6 bases; bases with no gene match: 11. The CDR3 extends over 14 amino acids. The CDR3 DNA sequence: TGTGCCAGCAGTCCACGGGACAGGGCGCTGCAAGCTTTCTTT. Translation: CASSPRDRALQAFF.

This clonotype has a handful of counts. The J gene is TRBJ2-1, the V gene TRBV14, with unresolved D. Trimming left V 0 bases short and J 7 bases short, with 10 bases between. Looked up from germline, CDR1 is SGHDN and CDR2 is FVKESK. This CDR3 contains 14 residues. The CDR3 DNA sequence: TGTGCCAGCAGCCAAGAGTTGGCAGATAATGAGCAGTTCTTC. Translating gives CASSQELADNEQFF.

The chain couples TRBV2 to TRBJ2-5; 7 bases line up with TRBD1. The CDR3 runs to 14 residues. Trimming at V came to 9 bases and at J to 11 bases, leaving 18 bases not matched to a gene. CDR1 and CDR2 from the germline V gene are SNHLY and FYNNEI. The CDR3 coding sequence is TGTGCCAGAGGGCGACAGGGAAGAACTACTGGGCAGTACTTC. This gives the protein CARGRQGRTTGQYF.

This clonotype was seen more than once but under ten times. V is TRBV12-3 or TRBV12-4 and J is TRBJ2-1, with TRBD1 as a possible D gene (6 bases). The CDR3 has 13 residues. The V and J ends lost 5 bases and 7 bases respectively, with 12 bases between them. The CDR3 DNA sequence: TGTGCCAGCAGTCCCGAAAGGGGGAATGAGCAGTTCTTC. Encoded protein: CASSPERGNEQFF.

In its sample, this clonotype was seen a few times. The chain employs TRBV27 and TRBJ2-1, with 7 bases identical to TRBD1. Germline V gene sequence: CDR1 MNHEY, CDR2 SMNVEV (reference sequence). The V segment lost 2 bases and the J segment 3 bases; nucleotides outside the gene matches: 10. This CDR3 has 17 residues. CDR3 protein: CASSLIPPAGGYNEQFF. DNA of the CDR3: TGTGCCAGCAGTTTAATCCCCCCCGCAGGGGGCTACAATGAGCAGTTCTTC.

This clonotype was recorded at least ten times. CDR3 amino acids: CSAAQTGQGGSNQPQHF. The CDR3 DNA is TGCAGTGCCGCCCAGACCGGACAGGGCGGGAGCAATCAGCCCCAGCATTTT. The rearrangement joins TRBV20-1 to TRBJ1-5; 8 nucleotides agree with TRBD1. CDR3 length: 17 residues. Germline V gives CDR1 DFQATT, CDR2 SNEGSKA (reference sequence). The V gene end was trimmed by 6 bases and the J gene end by 1 base; junction bases not matched to a gene: 14.

This clonotype was counted only a few times. The chain uses TRBV12-3 or TRBV12-4 and TRBJ2-7; the match to TRBD2 covers 15 bases. The assigned J gene may be wrong: the sequence end matches TRBJ2-5 better. CDR3 length equals 16 residues. CDR3 DNA: TGTGCCAGCAGTTCTAGGACTAGCGGGGGGGAAGAGACCCAGTACTTC. Encoded protein: CASSSRTSGGEETQYF.

This chain uses TRBV9 with TRBJ2-6; a weak D match, TRBD1 (5 bases). CDR1 is SGDLS and CDR2 is YYNGEE in the germline V gene. V lost 0 bases and J 3 bases, leaving 10 bases between the germline ends. This CDR3 is 16 amino acids long. This CDR3 reads CASSVAPGFGANVLTF. CDR3 nucleotides: TGTGCCAGCAGCGTAGCTCCAGGGTTTGGGGCCAACGTCCTGACTTTC.

This chain uses TRBV12-3 or TRBV12-4 with TRBJ1-3; 7 bases match TRBD1. V gave up 5 bases and J gave up 2 bases; unmatched junction bases: 6. This CDR3 contains 15 residues. Here the CDR3 DNA reads TGTGCCAGCAGTCACAGGGGAAACGCTGGAAACACCATATATTTT. Translating gives CASSHRGNAGNTIYF.